A selection of T cell receptor beta chains follows, all from one sample in a study of blood T cell repertoires in COVID-19. Data came from immunoSEQ multiplex PCR; TCRdb stores just in-frame clones and leaves some out. The sample shows around 500,000 clones, more than 85% of them seen only once. Sequencing was done on a sample of PBMCs or T cells enriched from blood (not recorded which). These TCRs come from an older woman who had recovered from COVID-19. CDR3s include the opening cysteine and the closing phenylalanine or tryptophan. The order of the fields is V gene, clone size, D gene, J gene, CDR3 DNA, CDR3 protein. D genes are given only for firm matches. The size field is filled for only some rows; it gives once, few, many or a size class.

v_gene: TRBV9; abundance: NA; d_gene: NA; j_gene: TRBJ2-2; CDR3nt: TGTGCCAGCACAGGATTCGCGAACACCGGGGAGCTGTTTTTT; CDR3aa: CASTGFANTGELFF
v_gene: TRBV5-1; abundance: once; d_gene: NA; j_gene: TRBJ2-5; CDR3nt: TGCGCCAGCAGCCGGGATCAACAAGAGACCCAGTACTTC; CDR3aa: CASSRDQQETQYF
v_gene: TRBV9; abundance: NA; d_gene: TRBD2; j_gene: TRBJ2-1; CDR3nt: TGTGCCAGCAGCGTGATGGGGACTAGCGGCTACAATGAGCAGTTCTTC; CDR3aa: CASSVMGTSGYNEQFF
v_gene: TRBV9; abundance: NA; d_gene: TRBD2; j_gene: TRBJ2-1; CDR3nt: TGTGCCAGCAGCACCCAGGGGCGGGGGGGCAGGAATGAGCAGTTCTTC; CDR3aa: CASSTQGRGGRNEQFF
v_gene: TRBV6-1; abundance: NA; d_gene: NA; j_gene: TRBJ1-5; CDR3nt: TGTGCCAGCAGTGAAGAGCCCCCCCGCCAGCATTTT; CDR3aa: CASSEEPPRQHF
v_gene: TRBV4-1; abundance: NA; d_gene: TRBD1; j_gene: TRBJ1-3; CDR3nt: TGCGCCAGCAGCCAAGATCGTATTCGGACAGGCTTAGGGGGAAACACCATATATTTT; CDR3aa: CASSQDRIRTGLGGNTIYF
v_gene: TRBV2; abundance: NA; d_gene: NA; j_gene: TRBJ2-7; CDR3nt: TGTGCCAGCGTGAAAGGTAGAGGAGTCGAATACTCCTACGAGCAGTACTTC; CDR3aa: CASVKGRGVEYSYEQYF
v_gene: TRBV9; abundance: NA; d_gene: TRBD1; j_gene: TRBJ2-7; CDR3nt: TGTGCCAGCGGCGGGGACAGGGCCCACGAGCAGTACTTC; CDR3aa: CASGGDRAHEQYF
v_gene: TRBV9; abundance: once; d_gene: TRBD1; j_gene: TRBJ1-6; CDR3nt: TGTGCCAGCAGCGCGGGACAGGGACGATCACCCCTCCACTTT; CDR3aa: CASSAGQGRSPLHF
v_gene: TRBV19; abundance: few; d_gene: NA; j_gene: TRBJ1-3; CDR3nt: TGTGCCAGTCGGAGGGGCGGGGCAGGAAACACCATATATTTT; CDR3aa: CASRRGGAGNTIYF
v_gene: TRBV27; abundance: few; d_gene: NA; j_gene: TRBJ1-4; CDR3nt: TGTGCCAGCAGATCCTACCGGGACACCTATAATGAAAAACTGTTTTTT; CDR3aa: CASRSYRDTYNEKLFF
v_gene: TRBV5-1; abundance: NA; d_gene: TRBD2; j_gene: TRBJ2-2; CDR3nt: TGCGCCAGCAGCTTAGCGGGGGATTTGTACACCGGGGAGCTGTTTTTT; CDR3aa: CASSLAGDLYTGELFF
v_gene: TRBV4-1; abundance: once; d_gene: NA; j_gene: TRBJ2-3; CDR3nt: TGCGCCAGCAGCCAAGGAGGGCTGAGTCGGGATACGCAGTATTTT; CDR3aa: CASSQGGLSRDTQYF
v_gene: TRBV18; abundance: NA; d_gene: NA; j_gene: TRBJ2-5; CDR3nt: TGTGCCAGCTCACCCCACCCTCCGCTGCAGGGAACGTCCCAGTACTTC; CDR3aa: CASSPHPPLQGTSQYF
v_gene: TRBV30; abundance: NA; d_gene: NA; j_gene: TRBJ1-5; CDR3nt: TGTGCCTGGAGTTTCCAGGGCAAACAGCCCCAGCATTTT; CDR3aa: CAWSFQGKQPQHF
v_gene: TRBV14; abundance: once; d_gene: TRBD1; j_gene: TRBJ1-4; CDR3nt: TGTGCCAGCAGCCAAGGTGGACAGGTTCGGGGTGAAAAACTGTTTTTT; CDR3aa: CASSQGGQVRGEKLFF
v_gene: TRBV7-9; abundance: NA; d_gene: NA; j_gene: TRBJ2-1; CDR3nt: TGTGCCAGCAGCTTAGGCAGGGCAGCTTACAATGAGCAGTTCTTC; CDR3aa: CASSLGRAAYNEQFF
v_gene: TRBV21-1; abundance: NA; d_gene: NA; j_gene: TRBJ2-7; CDR3nt: TGTGCCAGCAACGGGACAGGGGTCGAGCAGTACTTC; CDR3aa: CASNGTGVEQYF
v_gene: TRBV5-1; abundance: NA; d_gene: TRBD1; j_gene: TRBJ2-3; CDR3nt: TGCGCCAGCAGCTCACAGGGGTCCATGACAGATACGCAGTATTTT; CDR3aa: CASSSQGSMTDTQYF